The 18 T cell receptor beta chains reported below all come from one sample, sequenced in a study of response to subunit inactivated influenza vaccine. TCRdb redid the calling of the RT-PCR reads with MiXCR, one entry per CDR3 protein. The data contain about 650,000 distinct CDR3 sequences, about 15% of them seen just once; the ten biggest clones take up less than 8.5%. The sample was PBMCs from blood, taken less than 15 days before vaccination. The receptor set was obtained from a man aged 50-59 years who received an inactivated influenza vaccine.

V is TRBV6-2 or TRBV6-3 and J is TRBJ1-5, with D unresolved. The CDR3 is 16 residues long. The V gene's germline CDR1 is MNHEY and CDR2 SVGEGT. The V gene lost 6 bases and the J gene lost 0 bases, with 15 bases spanning the gap. This CDR3 is CASSLAQSYSNQPQHF. CDR3 sequence (DNA): TGTGCCAGCAGCCTAGCACAGTCGTATAGCAATCAGCCCCAGCATTTT.

This clonotype was counted between two and nine times. V usage is TRBV20-1 and J usage is TRBJ1-1; TRBD1 matches at 7 bases. CDR1 and CDR2 (germline): DFQATT, SNEGSKA (reference sequence). The CDR3 sequence is 18 residues long. V lost 1 base and J lost 3; bases outside the gene matches: 17. Here the CDR3 reads CSARGPREWTGLDTEAFF. The CDR3 DNA reads TGCAGTGCTAGAGGCCCTAGGGAGTGGACAGGTCTGGACACTGAAGCTTTCTTT.

The chain employs TRBV20-1 and TRBJ1-6; D call uncertain. The CDR3 spans 15 residues. The ends were cut back, 0 bases at V and 0 bases at J, with 6 bases in the middle. CDR1 is DFQATT, CDR2 SNEGSKA, per germline (reference sequence). In DNA, the CDR3 is TGCAGTGCTAGAGATCGGAGCTCCTATAATTCACCCCTCCACTTT. Translation gives CSARDRSSYNSPLHF.

This clonotype was seen only a few times. The chain joins TRBV7-6 to TRBJ2-3; perhaps TRBD2 as D (6 bases). This CDR3 is built from 20 residues. Germline V CDR1 and CDR2: SGHVS, FNYEAQ. Trimming left V 3 bases short and J 0 bases short, with 25 bases between. The CDR3 DNA sequence: TGTGCCAGCAGCTTCCCGATACTAGCCGAAAGACATTCTAGCACAGATACGCAGTATTTT. As protein: CASSFPILAERHSSTDTQYF.

This clonotype was seen a handful of times. The rearrangement links TRBV5-1 to TRBJ2-3, with TRBD2 matching 12 bases. The CDR3 has 17 amino acids. V dropped 5 bases and J dropped 6; count of bases not matched to a gene: 13. Germline CDR1 reads SGHRS; CDR2 reads YFSETQ. The CDR3 reads CASSLAPLAGGRDTQYF. The CDR3 nucleotides are TGCGCCAGCAGTTTAGCCCCCCTAGCGGGGGGGCGGGATACGCAGTATTTT.

This clonotype has just a few counts. This chain connects TRBV20-1 to TRBJ2-5; 8 bases are shared with TRBD2. The V and J ends lost 6 bases and 3 bases, in that order; junction bases with no gene match: 9. Germline values: CDR1 DFQATT, CDR2 SNEGSKA (reference sequence). The CDR3 runs to 14 residues. The CDR3 region is CSAPRTLAEETQYF. CDR3 nucleotides: TGCAGTGCCCCGCGAACACTAGCGGAAGAGACCCAGTACTTC.

The chain links TRBV10-3 to TRBJ2-7; 10 bases match TRBD2. V gave up 8 bases and J gave up 2 bases; unmatched junction bases: 6. The CDR3 has 14 amino acids. Germline V gene sequence: CDR1 ENHRY, CDR2 SYGVKD. DNA for the CDR3: TGTGCCATCCGATTAGCGGGAGGTACCTACGAGCAGTACTTC. This encodes CAIRLAGGTYEQYF.

V gene TRBV12-3 or TRBV12-4 combines with J gene TRBJ2-2; D unclear. The CDR3 sequence is 14 residues long. Trimming cost V 8 bases and J 0 bases, with 10 bases left between them. The CDR3 DNA sequence: TGTGCCAGCGCCCTTCCGACGAACACCGGGGAGCTGTTTTTT. It translates to CASALPTNTGELFF.

This clonotype was detected a few times. The rearrangement joins TRBV5-1 to TRBJ2-1; the D gene could be TRBD1 or TRBD2 (5 bases each). V was shortened by 2 bases and J by 8 bases, with 17 bases between the two germline ends. CDR3 length: 15 amino acids. The germline V gene encodes CDR1 SGHRS and CDR2 YFSETQ. CDR3 in amino acids: CASSLVRDPRDEQFF. CDR3 nucleotides: TGCGCCAGCAGCTTAGTCCGGGACCCAAGGGATGAGCAGTTCTTC.

This clonotype came up a few times. The gene calls are TRBV11-2 and TRBJ1-5; possible D gene TRBD1, 5 bases. The CDR3 sequence is 15 residues long. Germline lookup yields CDR1 SGHAT and CDR2 FQNNGV. Trimming shortened V by 1 base and J by 4 bases, and 11 bases separated the two germline ends. The CDR3 sequence is CASSLGGTENQPQHF. Here the CDR3 DNA reads TGTGCCAGCAGCTTAGGGGGGACGGAAAATCAGCCCCAGCATTTT.

The J gene is TRBJ1-4, the V gene TRBV7-9, with D tentatively TRBD1 (6 bases). V was shortened by 8 bases and J by 2 bases, with 15 bases between the two germline ends. The CDR3 length is 15 residues. In germline, CDR1 is SEHNR, CDR2 FQNEAQ (reference sequence). For the CDR3, the DNA is TGTGCCAGCGCAACCTCAGGACAGACTAATGAAAAACTGTTTTTT. This sequence encodes CASATSGQTNEKLFF.

The chain combines TRBV7-8 with TRBJ2-1; 8 positions agree with TRBD2. The CDR3 sequence is 15 residues long. The junction had 11 bases not matched to a gene; V was cut back by 5 bases and J by 8 bases. CDR1 is SGHVS, CDR2 FQNEAQ, per germline. CDR3 coding DNA: TGTGCCAGCAGCCATCCGGGACTAGGGATCGATGAGCAGTTCTTC. It translates to CASSHPGLGIDEQFF.

Note on this clonotype: The junction does not match germline at one end; this may be a read error. J is TRBJ2-1 and V is TRBV11-2; D not resolved. The CDR3 has 14 residues. CDR1 is SGHAT, CDR2 FQNNGV, per germline. In nucleotides, the CDR3 is TGTGCCAGCAGCCTAGAGGTTATTAACAATGAGCAGTTCTTC. Its translation is CASSLEVINNEQFF.

This clonotype was observed a handful of times. The V gene is TRBV29-1, the J gene TRBJ2-3; TRBD2 matches 15 bases. CDR3 length: 18 amino acids. Germline assignment: CDR1 SQVTM and CDR2 ANQGSEA. The CDR3 coding sequence is TGCAGAAACATTAAGGGACTAGCGGGAGGCCCCATCGCAGATACGCAGTATTTT. As protein: CRNIKGLAGGPIADTQYF.

Many counts were recorded for this clonotype. The chain couples TRBV7-2 to TRBJ2-1; 7 nucleotides agree with TRBD2. The germline CDR1 and CDR2 sequences are SGHTA and FQGNSA. V was clipped by 5 bases and J by 5 bases; unmatched bases: 3. The CDR3 is 13 residues long. In DNA, the CDR3 is TGTGCCAGCAGCCAAGGACTAGACAATGAGCAGTTCTTC. Translation: CASSQGLDNEQFF.

This clonotype has only a few counts. The DNA of the CDR3 is TGTGCCAGCAGTGGAGGGCGGGGTGAGCAGTTCTTC. It specifies CASSGGRGEQFF. This rearrangement joins TRBV2 to TRBJ2-1, with D possibly being TRBD2 (6 bases). Between the trimmed V and J ends, which lost 4 bases and 9 bases, there was a span of 10 bases. CDR1 is SNHLY and CDR2 is FYNNEI in the germline V gene. The CDR3 sequence is 12 residues long. Variable domain in full (rest from reference TRBV2 and TRBJ2-1): EPEVTQTPSHQVTQMGQEVILRCVPISNHLYFYWYRQILGQKVEFLVSFYNNEISEKSEIFDDQFSVERPDGSNFTLKIRSTKLEDSAMYFCASSGGRGEQFFGPGTRLTVL.

The rearrangement joins TRBV20-1 to TRBJ2-1, with 14 bases matching TRBD2. This CDR3 has 15 residues. V trimming: 3 bases; J trimming: 6 bases; junction bases outside the gene matches: 4. Germline V gene sequence: CDR1 DFQATT, CDR2 SNEGSKA (reference sequence). The CDR3 sequence: CSASETSGGANEQFF. The CDR3 nucleotides read TGCAGTGCTAGTGAGACTAGCGGGGGGGCCAATGAGCAGTTCTTC.

This clonotype came up many times. A junction end diverges from the germline sequence, so it may reflect a read error. The genes are TRBV5-1 and TRBJ2-1; 10 bases line up with TRBD2. The germline V gene has CDR1 SGHRS and CDR2 YFSETQ. The CDR3 extends over 15 amino acids. Here the CDR3 DNA reads TGTGCCAGCAGCCTCCTAGCGGGGGCCTACAATGAGCAGTTCTTC. Translated, it gives CASSLLAGAYNEQFF.